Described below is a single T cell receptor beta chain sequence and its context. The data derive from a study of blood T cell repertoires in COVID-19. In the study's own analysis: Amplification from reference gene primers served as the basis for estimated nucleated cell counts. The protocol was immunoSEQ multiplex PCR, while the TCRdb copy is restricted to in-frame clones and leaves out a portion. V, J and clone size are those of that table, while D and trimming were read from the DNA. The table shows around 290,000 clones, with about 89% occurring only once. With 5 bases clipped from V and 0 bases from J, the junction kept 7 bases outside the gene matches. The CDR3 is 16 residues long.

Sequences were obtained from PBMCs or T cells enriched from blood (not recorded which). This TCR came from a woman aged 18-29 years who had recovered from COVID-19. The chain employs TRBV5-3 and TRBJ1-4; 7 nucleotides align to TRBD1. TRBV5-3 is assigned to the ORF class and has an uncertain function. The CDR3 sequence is CARRRDSSATNEKLFF. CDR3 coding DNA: TGTGCCAGAAGACGGGACAGCTCTGCAACTAATGAAAAACTGTTTTTT.